The rows below give T cell receptor beta chains drawn from one sample of a study of T cells in Graves' hyperthyroidism and ophthalmopathy. TCRdb processed the multiplex PCR reads anew with MiXCR; each CDR3 protein has one entry. The sample carries about 400,000 distinct CDR3 sequences, about 16% recorded once. Sequenced input: blood. These receptor sequences come from a woman between 25 and 40 years old with Graves' hyperthyroidism. The CDR3 runs from the conserved cysteine through the conserved F or W. The D gene is left open where the match is weak. A clone size is listed for some rows: how often the clone was seen (once, few, many), or a class if it is expanded.

J gene: TRBJ2-2
CDR3 length: 16
clone size: many
V gene: TRBV7-8
D gene: -
CDR3 DNA: TGTGCCAGCACCCCAACCGGGACGGCGGAAGGCGGGGAGCTGTTTTTT
CDR3 protein: CASTPTGTAEGGELFF

J gene: TRBJ1-2
CDR3 length: 17
clone size: few
V gene: TRBV28
D gene: -
CDR3 DNA: TGTGCCAGCAGTTCTCCGGGCCTAGGCACCCAGGTCTATGGCTACACCTTC
CDR3 protein: CASSSPGLGTQVYGYTF

J gene: TRBJ1-1
CDR3 length: 14
clone size: few
V gene: TRBV29-1
D gene: TRBD1
CDR3 DNA: TGCAGCGCCCTCCCGGACAGGGGGAACACTGAAGCTTTCTTT
CDR3 protein: CSALPDRGNTEAFF

J gene: TRBJ2-7
CDR3 length: 17
clone size: -
V gene: TRBV7-9
D gene: TRBD2
CDR3 DNA: TGTGCCAGCAGCTTATCTCCTAGCGGGAGAGTCGATGACGAGCAGTACTTC
CDR3 protein: CASSLSPSGRVDDEQYF

J gene: TRBJ1-5
CDR3 length: 14
clone size: many
V gene: TRBV28
D gene: -
CDR3 DNA: TGTGCCAGCAGTCTGGGACACCTCAATCAGCCCCAGCATTTT
CDR3 protein: CASSLGHLNQPQHF

J gene: TRBJ2-7
CDR3 length: 10
clone size: many
V gene: TRBV20-1
D gene: -
CDR3 DNA: TGCAGTGCCCAACGCGCGGAGCAGTACTTC
CDR3 protein: CSAQRAEQYF

J gene: TRBJ2-7
CDR3 length: 14
clone size: many
V gene: TRBV28
D gene: -
CDR3 DNA: TGTGCCAGCAGTTTATCCTACCCAACCTACGAGCAGTACTTC
CDR3 protein: CASSLSYPTYEQYF

J gene: TRBJ2-2
CDR3 length: 14
clone size: -
V gene: TRBV6-4
D gene: TRBD1
CDR3 DNA: TGTGCCAGCAGTACCGGGACAGCGACCGGGGAGCTGTTTTTT
CDR3 protein: CASSTGTATGELFF

J gene: TRBJ2-1
CDR3 length: 14
clone size: -
V gene: TRBV20-1
D gene: TRBD2
CDR3 DNA: TGCAGTGCTAGAGGTGGGACTAGTCTCGATGAGCAGTTCTTC
CDR3 protein: CSARGGTSLDEQFF

J gene: TRBJ2-7
CDR3 length: 18
clone size: few
V gene: TRBV4-2
D gene: TRBD2
CDR3 DNA: TGTGCCAGCAGCCAATCCACGAGGTTGGGGACTAGGGTCTACGAGCAGTACTTC
CDR3 protein: CASSQSTRLGTRVYEQYF

J gene: TRBJ1-1
CDR3 length: 12
clone size: many
V gene: TRBV12-3/TRBV12-4
D gene: -
CDR3 DNA: TGTGCCAGCAAGGAGGACTGGGCTGAAGCTTTCTTT
CDR3 protein: CASKEDWAEAFF

J gene: TRBJ2-2
CDR3 length: 15
clone size: many
V gene: TRBV18
D gene: TRBD2
CDR3 DNA: TGTGCCAGCTCCCAGGCGAGCGGGAGCACCGGGGAGCTGTTTTTT
CDR3 protein: CASSQASGSTGELFF

J gene: TRBJ1-3
CDR3 length: 17
clone size: -
V gene: TRBV6-6
D gene: -
CDR3 DNA: TGTGCCAGCAGTTACTCCGGGGACACGCTCTCTGGAAACACCATATATTTT
CDR3 protein: CASSYSGDTLSGNTIYF

J gene: TRBJ1-1
CDR3 length: 11
clone size: many
V gene: TRBV5-1
D gene: -
CDR3 DNA: TGCGCCAGCAAAGCCGAGACTGAAGCTTTCTTT
CDR3 protein: CASKAETEAFF

J gene: TRBJ2-7
CDR3 length: 14
clone size: many
V gene: TRBV6-1
D gene: -
CDR3 DNA: TGTGCCAGCAGTGAACAGGGGGGGTCCTACGAGCAGTACTTC
CDR3 protein: CASSEQGGSYEQYF

J gene: TRBJ2-2
CDR3 length: 17
clone size: -
V gene: TRBV13
D gene: TRBD2
CDR3 DNA: TGTGCCAGCAGCGGAGGACTAGCGGGATACAACACCGGGGAGCTGTTTTTT
CDR3 protein: CASSGGLAGYNTGELFF

J gene: TRBJ2-2
CDR3 length: 14
clone size: many
V gene: TRBV5-1
D gene: -
CDR3 DNA: TGCGCCAGCATCCCGGACTCGAACACCGGGGAGCTGTTTTTT
CDR3 protein: CASIPDSNTGELFF

J gene: TRBJ2-7
CDR3 length: 16
clone size: many
V gene: TRBV2
D gene: TRBD1
CDR3 DNA: TGTGCCAGCAGTGAACGGACAGGGGAGATGTCCTACGAGCAGTACTTC
CDR3 protein: CASSERTGEMSYEQYF

J gene: TRBJ2-3
CDR3 length: 14
clone size: -
V gene: TRBV10-3
D gene: -
CDR3 DNA: TGTGCCGCCAGGGAAAGGGCTAGCACAGATACGCAGTATTTT
CDR3 protein: CAARERASTDTQYF

J gene: TRBJ2-1
CDR3 length: 18
clone size: many
V gene: TRBV24-1
D gene: -
CDR3 DNA: TGTGCCACCAGTGATCCCGATAAGGACGGAGGCTCCTACAATGAGCAGTTCTTC
CDR3 protein: CATSDPDKDGGSYNEQFF

J gene: TRBJ2-5
CDR3 length: 15
clone size: many
V gene: TRBV20-1
D gene: TRBD1
CDR3 DNA: TGCAGTGCCTCTATACCGGGACAGAGAGAAGAGACCCAGTACTTC
CDR3 protein: CSASIPGQREETQYF

J gene: TRBJ1-2
CDR3 length: 16
clone size: few
V gene: TRBV6-1
D gene: -
CDR3 DNA: TGTGCCAGCAGTATTTCCGGGGCCCGGATTGGTGATGGCTACACCTTC
CDR3 protein: CASSISGARIGDGYTF

J gene: TRBJ2-1
CDR3 length: 14
clone size: many
V gene: TRBV11-2
D gene: -
CDR3 DNA: TGTGCCAGCAGCTTAGCTGGACTCACCAATGAGCAGTTCTTC
CDR3 protein: CASSLAGLTNEQFF

J gene: TRBJ2-1
CDR3 length: 14
clone size: few
V gene: TRBV19
D gene: -
CDR3 DNA: TGTGCCAGTAGTATGGGACTCCCCAACAATGAGCAGTTCTTC
CDR3 protein: CASSMGLPNNEQFF

J gene: TRBJ1-6
CDR3 length: 15
clone size: -
V gene: TRBV5-6
D gene: -
CDR3 DNA: TGTGCCAGCGGTTTAGCGGGGGCTGCGAATTCACCCCTCCACTTT
CDR3 protein: CASGLAGAANSPLHF

J gene: TRBJ1-1
CDR3 length: 16
clone size: -
V gene: TRBV10-1
D gene: TRBD1
CDR3 DNA: TGCGCCAGCAGCTCGAATTACCGACAGGGGTACACTGAAGCTTTCTTT
CDR3 protein: CASSSNYRQGYTEAFF

J gene: TRBJ1-6
CDR3 length: 13
clone size: few
V gene: TRBV10-3
D gene: -
CDR3 DNA: TGTGCCATCAGGACCATGGAGGGTTCACCCCTCCACTTT
CDR3 protein: CAIRTMEGSPLHF

J gene: TRBJ1-1
CDR3 length: 15
clone size: -
V gene: TRBV5-1
D gene: -
CDR3 DNA: TGCGCCAGCAGGACAGCTTCCCTTGAGAACACTGAAGCTTTCTTT
CDR3 protein: CASRTASLENTEAFF

J gene: TRBJ2-1
CDR3 length: 17
clone size: -
V gene: TRBV11-2
D gene: TRBD2
CDR3 DNA: TGTGCCAGCAGCAACGGACTAGTAGGGAGACGCTACAATGAGCAGCTCTTC
CDR3 protein: CASSNGLVGRRYNEQLF

J gene: TRBJ2-1
CDR3 length: 14
clone size: many
V gene: TRBV2
D gene: TRBD1
CDR3 DNA: TGTGCCAGCAGTCACAGGGGGTTGGACAATGAGCAGTTCTTC
CDR3 protein: CASSHRGLDNEQFF

J gene: TRBJ2-1
CDR3 length: 18
clone size: -
V gene: TRBV7-9
D gene: TRBD2
CDR3 DNA: TGTGCCAGCAGCTCGGGACTATTAGCGGGAGGGAAAAACAATGAGCAGTTCTTC
CDR3 protein: CASSSGLLAGGKNNEQFF

J gene: TRBJ1-4
CDR3 length: 15
clone size: few
V gene: TRBV4-1
D gene: -
CDR3 DNA: TGCGCCAGCAGCCAACCTGGACGAGGGGAGGAAAAACTGTTTTTT
CDR3 protein: CASSQPGRGEEKLFF

J gene: TRBJ2-7
CDR3 length: 17
clone size: few
V gene: TRBV6-1
D gene: TRBD2
CDR3 DNA: TGTGCCAGCAGTCCACACACCGGGACTAGCGACTCCTACGAGCAGTACTTC
CDR3 protein: CASSPHTGTSDSYEQYF

J gene: TRBJ1-4
CDR3 length: 15
clone size: many
V gene: TRBV18
D gene: -
CDR3 DNA: TGTGCCAGCTCACCAACAGGGATTGGATATGAAAAACTGTTTTTT
CDR3 protein: CASSPTGIGYEKLFF

J gene: TRBJ2-3
CDR3 length: 16
clone size: -
V gene: TRBV29-1
D gene: -
CDR3 DNA: TGCAGCGTTCTCTTAGACAGGACCCCTAGCACAGATACGCAGTATTTT
CDR3 protein: CSVLLDRTPSTDTQYF

J gene: TRBJ1-5
CDR3 length: 14
clone size: -
V gene: TRBV27
D gene: TRBD1
CDR3 DNA: TGTGCCAGCAGGTCACAGGGGTTCAATCAGCCCCAGCATTTT
CDR3 protein: CASRSQGFNQPQHF

J gene: TRBJ2-5
CDR3 length: 15
clone size: -
V gene: TRBV7-8
D gene: TRBD1
CDR3 DNA: TGTGCCAGCAGCTTAGTCGACAGGGAGCAAGAGACCCAGTACTTC
CDR3 protein: CASSLVDREQETQYF

J gene: TRBJ1-2
CDR3 length: 15
clone size: many
V gene: TRBV20-1
D gene: -
CDR3 DNA: TGCAGTGCTAGAGATCGTTCGACTGGGAGTTATGGCTACACCTTC
CDR3 protein: CSARDRSTGSYGYTF

J gene: TRBJ2-5
CDR3 length: 16
clone size: few
V gene: TRBV5-4
D gene: TRBD1
CDR3 DNA: TGTGCCAGCAGCTTGAGGATGGGACAGGCCCCGGGGACCCAGTACTTC
CDR3 protein: CASSLRMGQAPGTQYF